The TCR beta chain under discussion was sequenced for a study of blood T cell repertoires in COVID-19. Background on the study: In each case, the material was cDNA or gDNA derived from T cells, B-cell-depleted T cells, or PBMCs.

Germline V gene data show CDR1 as ENHRY and CDR2 as SYGVKD. The CDR3 has 17 amino acids. V shed 1 base and J 8 bases; nucleotides not matched to a gene: 15. Per the authors' pipeline: Reference gene primer amplification gave estimated nucleated cell counts. Sequenced by immunoSEQ multiplex PCR; TCRdb stores in-frame clones only, minus some. From that table come the V and J calls and clone size; the DNA was used to work out D and trimming. The sample comprises more than 200,000 clones, around four fifths of which are singletons, and about 2.7% rests with the top ten. This clone was seen a handful of times.

Sequenced sample: peripheral blood. This receptor was taken from a woman aged 35 to 49 with active or convalescent COVID-19. The chain uses TRBV10-3 and TRBJ1-2, with TRBD1 identical over 8 bases. Here the CDR3 DNA reads TGTGCCATCAGTGAGTTTAGGACAGGGTATCACCTCCCCGGCTACACCTTC. Protein: CAISEFRTGYHLPGYTF.